This TCR beta chain was captured in a study of T cells in Graves' hyperthyroidism and ophthalmopathy. Study details: Peripheral blood samples were taken at initial diagnosis, prior to any treatment.

Newly diagnosed hyperthyroidism patients aged 18 to 65 years had disease lasting under 2 months. Findings of the study overall: A 13 V-J signature model discriminated ophthalmopathy versus stable hyperthyroidism. Prediction of ophthalmopathy progression came a median roughly 6.7 months pre-onset.

CDR1 is LNHDA and CDR2 is SQIVND in the germline V gene (reference sequence). V was trimmed by 6 bases and J by 2 bases, leaving 5 bases between them. This CDR3 spans 12 amino acids. In regard to this clonotype: Antigen: not known.

There were TCR beta CDR3 regions amplified from RNA transcripts. A first-round RT-PCR of the TCR CDR3 used the HTBI primer set. TCRdb called the multiplex PCR reads again in MiXCR, with one record for every CDR3 protein. Here the sample spans a few hundred thousand distinct CDR3 sequences, 15% to 19% being singletons. Sequencing input: blood. V gene TRBV19 combines with J gene TRBJ2-1, with D unclear. The receptor was isolated from a woman in her 30s with Graves' hyperthyroidism. The CDR3, as DNA: TGTGCCAGTAGCGCAACCTACAATGAGCAGTTCTTC. It translates to CASSATYNEQFF.